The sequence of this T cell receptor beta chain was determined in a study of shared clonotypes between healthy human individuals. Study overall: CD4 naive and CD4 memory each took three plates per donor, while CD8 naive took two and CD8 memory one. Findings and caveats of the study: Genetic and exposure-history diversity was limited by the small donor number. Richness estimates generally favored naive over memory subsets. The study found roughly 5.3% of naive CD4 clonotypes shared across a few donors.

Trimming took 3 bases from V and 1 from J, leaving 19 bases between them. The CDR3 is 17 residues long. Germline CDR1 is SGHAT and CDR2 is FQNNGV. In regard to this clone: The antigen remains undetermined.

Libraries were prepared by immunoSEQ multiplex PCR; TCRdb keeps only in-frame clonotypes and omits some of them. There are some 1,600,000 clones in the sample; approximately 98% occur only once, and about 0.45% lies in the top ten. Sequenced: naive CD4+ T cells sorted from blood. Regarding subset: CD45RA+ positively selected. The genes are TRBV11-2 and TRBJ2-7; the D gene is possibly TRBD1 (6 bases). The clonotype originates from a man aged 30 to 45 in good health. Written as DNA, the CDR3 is TGTGCCAGCAGCTTGGCCCCCACAGGGTTCGTGTCCTACGAGCAGTACTTC. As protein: CASSLAPTGFVSYEQYF. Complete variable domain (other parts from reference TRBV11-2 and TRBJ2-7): EAGVAQSPRYKIIEKRQSVAFWCNPISGHATLYWYQQILGQGPKLLIQFQNNGVVDDSQLPKDRFSAERLKGVDSTLKIQPAKLEDSAVYLCASSLAPTGFVSYEQYFGPGTRLTVT.